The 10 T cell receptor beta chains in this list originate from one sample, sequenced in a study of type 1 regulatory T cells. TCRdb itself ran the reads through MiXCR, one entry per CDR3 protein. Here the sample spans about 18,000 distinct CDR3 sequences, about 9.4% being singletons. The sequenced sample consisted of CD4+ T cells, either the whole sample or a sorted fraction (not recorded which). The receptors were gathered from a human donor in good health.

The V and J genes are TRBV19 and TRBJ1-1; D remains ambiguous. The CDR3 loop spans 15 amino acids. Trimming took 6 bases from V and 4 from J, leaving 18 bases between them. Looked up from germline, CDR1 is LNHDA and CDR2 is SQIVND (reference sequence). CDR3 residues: CASRPLTPALTEAFF. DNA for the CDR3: TGTGCCAGTAGACCCTTGACGCCTGCCCTCACTGAAGCTTTCTTT.

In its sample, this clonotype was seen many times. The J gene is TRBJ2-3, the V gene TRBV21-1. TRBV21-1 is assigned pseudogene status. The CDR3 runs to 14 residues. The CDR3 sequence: CATFGVLNTDTQYF. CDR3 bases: TGTGCCACCTTCGGTGTGCTTAACACAGATACGCAGTATTTT.

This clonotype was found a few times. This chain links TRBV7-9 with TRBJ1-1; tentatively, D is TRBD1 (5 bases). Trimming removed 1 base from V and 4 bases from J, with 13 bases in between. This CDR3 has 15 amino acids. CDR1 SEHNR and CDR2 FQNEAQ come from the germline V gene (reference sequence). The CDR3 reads CASSLVPGLGTEAFF. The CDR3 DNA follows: TGTGCCAGCAGCTTAGTACCAGGGCTCGGCACTGAAGCTTTCTTT.

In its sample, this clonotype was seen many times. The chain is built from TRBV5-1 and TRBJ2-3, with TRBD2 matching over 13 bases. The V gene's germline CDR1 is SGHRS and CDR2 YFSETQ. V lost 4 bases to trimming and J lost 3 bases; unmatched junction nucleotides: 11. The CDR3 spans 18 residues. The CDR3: CASSRTGTSGKGTDTQYF. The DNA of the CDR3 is TGCGCCAGCAGCCGAACCGGGACTAGCGGGAAGGGAACAGATACGCAGTATTTT.

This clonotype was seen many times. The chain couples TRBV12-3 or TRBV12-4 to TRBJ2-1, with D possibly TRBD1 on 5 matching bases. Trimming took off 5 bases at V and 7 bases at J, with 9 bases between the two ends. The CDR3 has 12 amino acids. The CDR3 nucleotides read TGTGCCAGCAGTCCACAGGTGAATGAGCAGTTCTTC. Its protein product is CASSPQVNEQFF.

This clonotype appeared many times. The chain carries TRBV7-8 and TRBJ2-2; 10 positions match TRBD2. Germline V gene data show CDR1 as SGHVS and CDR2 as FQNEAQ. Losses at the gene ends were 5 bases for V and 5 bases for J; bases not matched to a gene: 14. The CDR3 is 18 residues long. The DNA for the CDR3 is TGTGCCAGCAGCCTAAGACGCCTAGCGGGAGTTCGGACCGGGGAGCTGTTTTTT. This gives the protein CASSLRRLAGVRTGELFF. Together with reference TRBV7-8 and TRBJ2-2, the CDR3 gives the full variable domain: GAGVSQSPRYKVAKRGQDVALRCDPISGHVSLFWYQQALGQGPEFLTYFQNEAQLDKSGLPSDRFFAERPEGSVSTLKIQRTQQEDSAVYLCASSLRRLAGVRTGELFFGEGSRLTVL.

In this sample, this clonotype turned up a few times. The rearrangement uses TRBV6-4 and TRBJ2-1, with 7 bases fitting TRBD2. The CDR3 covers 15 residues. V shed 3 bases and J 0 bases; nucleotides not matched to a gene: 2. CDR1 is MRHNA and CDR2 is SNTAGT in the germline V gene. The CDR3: CASSEGGGSYNEQFF. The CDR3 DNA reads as TGTGCCAGCAGTGAGGGGGGGGGCTCCTACAATGAGCAGTTCTTC.

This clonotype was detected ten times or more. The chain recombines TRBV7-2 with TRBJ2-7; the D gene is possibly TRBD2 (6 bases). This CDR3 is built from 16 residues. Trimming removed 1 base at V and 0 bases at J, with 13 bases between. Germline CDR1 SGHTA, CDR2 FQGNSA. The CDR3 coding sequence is TGTGCCAGCAGCTTAGTTCCAGCGGGCGACTCCTACGAGCAGTACTTC. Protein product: CASSLVPAGDSYEQYF. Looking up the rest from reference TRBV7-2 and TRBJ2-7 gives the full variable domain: GAGVSQSPSNKVTEKGKDVELRCDPISGHTALYWYRQSLGQGLEFLIYFQGNSAPDKSGLPSDRFSAERTGGSVSTLTIQRTQQEDSAVYLCASSLVPAGDSYEQYFGPGTRLTVT.

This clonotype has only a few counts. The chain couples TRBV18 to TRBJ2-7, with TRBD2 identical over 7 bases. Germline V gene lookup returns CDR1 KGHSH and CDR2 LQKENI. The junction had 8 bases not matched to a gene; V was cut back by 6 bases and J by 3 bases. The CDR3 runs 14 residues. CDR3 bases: TGTGCCAGCTCGACCATGGGAGGGGTCTACGAGCAGTACTTC. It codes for CASSTMGGVYEQYF. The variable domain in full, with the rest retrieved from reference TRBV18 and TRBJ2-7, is NAGVMQNPRHLVRRRGQEARLRCSPMKGHSHVYWYRQLPEEGLKFMVYLQKENIIDESGMPKERFSAEFPKEGPSILRIQQVVRGDSAAYFCASSTMGGVYEQYFGPGTRLTVT.

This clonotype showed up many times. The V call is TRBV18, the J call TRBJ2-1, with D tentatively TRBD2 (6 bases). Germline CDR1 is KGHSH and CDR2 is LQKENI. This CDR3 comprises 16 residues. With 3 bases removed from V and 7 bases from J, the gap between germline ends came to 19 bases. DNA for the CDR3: TGTGCCAGCTCACCGTTTGAGGGTAGCGGAGGGAATGAGCAGTTCTTC. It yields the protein CASSPFEGSGGNEQFF. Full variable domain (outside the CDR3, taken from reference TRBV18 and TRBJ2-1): NAGVMQNPRHLVRRRGQEARLRCSPMKGHSHVYWYRQLPEEGLKFMVYLQKENIIDESGMPKERFSAEFPKEGPSILRIQQVVRGDSAAYFCASSPFEGSGGNEQFFGPGTRLTVL.